This T cell receptor beta chain derives from a study of blood T cell repertoires in COVID-19. As originally analysed: Estimated nucleated cell counts came from reference gene primer amplification. Method: immunoSEQ multiplex PCR; TCRdb's copy keeps in-frame clones and lacks some. The V and J calls and clone size come from that table; D and trimming were worked out from the DNA. There are about 140,000 clones in the sample; over 60% occur only once, and around 2.9% lies in the top ten. Per the germline V gene, CDR1 is MNHEY and CDR2 is SMNVEV (reference sequence). V lost 8 bases, J lost 7 bases, and 7 bases stayed unmatched. The CDR3 runs to 12 residues.

The chain is built from TRBV27 and TRBJ1-2; 7 nucleotides match TRBD1. The receptor was derived from a woman aged 45-60 years who had recovered from COVID-19. Sequencing input: PBMCs or T cells enriched from blood (not recorded which). In nucleotides, the CDR3 is TGTGCCAGCCAGACAGGGCAGGGTGGCTACACCTTC. It is translated as CASQTGQGGYTF.